These 9 T cell receptor beta chains came from one sample sequenced in a study of early T cells in non-severe SARS-CoV-2 infection. TCRdb ran MiXCR on the 5' RACE reads and lists one entry per CDR3 protein. The sample yields about 42,000 distinct CDR3 sequences, roughly 6.6% seen once. Sequenced sample: whole blood. The receptors were gathered from an adult who was a healthcare worker with PCR-confirmed SARS-CoV-2 infection or an uninfected control (not recorded which).

This clonotype was detected ten times or more. V usage is TRBV6-5 and J usage is TRBJ1-4; TRBD1 might be the D (6 bases). The germline V gene encodes CDR1 MNHEY and CDR2 SVGAGI. V lost 0 bases to trimming and J lost 7 bases, with 12 bases between them. The CDR3 covers 15 residues. The CDR3 loop is CASSYSRGLGEKLFF. CDR3 DNA: TGTGCCAGCAGTTACTCTCGGGGGCTAGGTGAAAAACTGTTTTTT.

This clonotype was seen more than once but under ten times. The rearrangement links TRBV14 to TRBJ2-3, with 8 bases identical to TRBD2. From germline, CDR1 is SGHDN and CDR2 FVKESK. CDR3 length: 16 residues. With 1 base clipped from V and 2 bases from J, the junction kept 5 bases outside the gene matches. CDR3 residues: CASSQVLAGYTDTQYF. Written as DNA, the CDR3 is TGTGCCAGCAGCCAAGTCCTAGCGGGTTACACAGATACGCAGTATTTT.

This clonotype was seen repeatedly, ten times or more. The chain uses TRBV6-5 and TRBJ1-1; 10 positions agree with TRBD1. CDR3 length equals 17 residues. CDR1 and CDR2 (germline): MNHEY, SVGAGI. V was clipped by 2 bases and J by 6 bases; unmatched bases: 12. CDR3 nucleotides: TGTGCCAGCAGTTACCGGGGGTCCGGACAGGGGGTTCCTGAAGCTTTCTTT. It yields the protein CASSYRGSGQGVPEAFF.

The chain carries TRBV29-1 and TRBJ2-1; no firm D call. V was shortened by 8 bases and J by 0 bases, with 11 bases between the two germline ends. CDR3 length: 13 residues. Germline assignment: CDR1 SQVTM and CDR2 ANQGSEA. Here the CDR3 DNA reads TGCAGCTTTGTCGGTGGCTCCTACAATGAGCAGTTCTTC. It translates to CSFVGGSYNEQFF.

This clonotype has a count of ten or more. The chain employs TRBV12-3 or TRBV12-4 and TRBJ1-6, with a tentative D call TRBD1 (5 bases). The V end lost 6 bases, the J end lost 0 bases, and 18 bases lay between the germline ends. This CDR3 is built from 18 residues. The CDR3 DNA sequence: TGTGCCAGCAGCCGTACAGGAGTGAGAAGCTCCTATAATTCACCCCTCCACTTT. Translating it yields CASSRTGVRSSYNSPLHF.

Many counts were recorded for this clonotype. The V call is TRBV20-1, the J call TRBJ1-1, with D possibly being TRBD1 (6 bases). The CDR3 length is 16 residues. From germline, CDR1 is DFQATT and CDR2 SNEGSKA (reference sequence). CDR3 region: CSSGRAEGGRYTEAFF. The CDR3 DNA follows: TGCAGCTCTGGAAGGGCAGAAGGGGGTCGATACACTGAAGCTTTCTTT.

The gene calls are TRBV5-1 and TRBJ1-1; possible D gene TRBD1, 6 bases. This CDR3 contains 15 residues. The V and J ends lost 4 bases and 4 bases respectively, with 17 bases between them. Germline CDR1 is SGHRS and CDR2 is YFSETQ. CDR3 DNA sequence: TGCGCCAGCAGCCCCTCCGGGGCCAGGGGCACTGAAGCTTTCTTT. Residues: CASSPSGARGTEAFF.

CDR3 residues: CSVGGSRHGELFF. The CDR3 bases are TGCAGCGTTGGGGGGTCCCGCCACGGGGAGCTGTTTTTT. This chain connects TRBV29-1 to TRBJ2-2; D might be TRBD1 or TRBD2, each matching 5 bases. Germline lookup yields CDR1 SQVTM and CDR2 ANQGSEA. The CDR3 extends over 13 amino acids. V lost 4 bases, J lost 7 bases, and 13 bases lay in between.

This clonotype was counted ten times or more. V and J are TRBV6-5 and TRBJ2-5; D not certain. Trimming removed 2 bases from V and 4 bases from J, with 14 bases in between. Germline CDR1 and CDR2: MNHEY and SVGAGI. The CDR3 has 15 amino acids. In DNA, the CDR3 is TGTGCCAGCAGTTACCTAAACATCGACGGAGAGACCCAGTACTTC. It is translated as CASSYLNIDGETQYF.